Presented here are 27 T cell receptor beta chains from one specimen sequenced in a study of cytomegalovirus exposure and HLA in healthy donors. Primers included in the PCR were 60 Vbeta and 13 Jbeta primers. The repertoire was sequenced with immunoSEQ multiplex PCR; TCRdb's copy has only in-frame clones and lacks some. The data contain fewer than 200,000 clones, 81% of them singletons. Specimen: PBMCs. Receptors originate from a man aged 35 to 55 in good health and CMV-seropositive.

The chain links TRBV27 to TRBJ2-3, with D uncertain. The CDR3 contains 12 residues. Trimming removed 4 bases at V and 6 bases at J, with 8 bases between. Germline CDR1 and CDR2: MNHEY and SMNVEV (reference sequence). The CDR3 DNA sequence: TGTGCCAGCAGTTCTAGTTCCGATACGCAGTATTTT. This codes for CASSSSSDTQYF.

The chain recombines TRBV27 with TRBJ2-2; 9 nucleotides agree with TRBD2. CDR3 length equals 16 residues. After removal of 7 bases from V and 6 bases from J, the junction contained 12 bases not matched to a gene. Germline lookup yields CDR1 MNHEY and CDR2 SMNVEV (reference sequence). CDR3 protein: CASTLGVAGESGELFF. The DNA of the CDR3 is TGTGCCAGCACTCTCGGGGTAGCGGGAGAGTCCGGGGAGCTGTTTTTT.

The chain uses TRBV7-3 and TRBJ2-5, with D perhaps matching TRBD2 (6 bases). Germline V lookup: CDR1 SGHTA, CDR2 FQGTGA. V dropped 0 bases and J dropped 7 bases, with 9 bases sitting between them. The CDR3 totals 13 residues. The DNA of the CDR3 is TGTGCCAGCAGCTTAACTGACGGGGGGACCCAGTACTTC. Translating gives CASSLTDGGTQYF.

This clone was found once. CDR3 coding DNA: TGTGCCAGCAGCGTTGGGGGCCCTGGCTATGGCTACACCTTC. Its translation: CASSVGGPGYGYTF. This chain uses TRBV9 with TRBJ1-2; TRBD1 might be the D (6 bases). This CDR3 spans 14 amino acids. CDR1 is SGDLS and CDR2 is YYNGEE in the germline V gene. V lost 2 bases, J lost 4 bases, and 12 bases lay in between.

This clone was counted a few times. The chain combines TRBV7-3 with TRBJ2-1; 8 bases map to TRBD2. J gave up 5 bases and V 2 bases, and 2 bases lay outside the gene matches. Germline CDR1 is SGHTA and CDR2 is FQGTGA. This CDR3 is built from 14 residues. The CDR3 DNA sequence: TGTGCCAGCAGCTTAGGCGGGGGGAACAATGAGCAGTTCTTC. Amino acids: CASSLGGGNNEQFF.

The genes are TRBV13 and TRBJ2-7; D is possibly TRBD1 (5 bases). The germline CDR1 and CDR2 sequences are PRHDT and FYEKMQ (reference sequence). This CDR3 has 16 residues. Between the trimmed V and J ends, which lost 5 bases and 3 bases, there was a span of 20 bases. This CDR3 is CASSPIDGARRYEQYF. The CDR3 region has the DNA TGTGCCAGCAGCCCCATTGATGGGGCCCGCCGCTACGAGCAGTACTTC. The full variable domain, in which reference TRBV13 and TRBJ2-7 provide the parts outside the CDR3, is AAGVIQSPRHLIKEKRETATLKCYPIPRHDTVYWYQQGPGQDPQFLISFYEKMQSDKGSIPDRFSAQQFSDYHSELNMSSLELGDSALYFCASSPIDGARRYEQYFGPGTRLTVT.

V gene TRBV5-6 combines with J gene TRBJ2-7; tentatively, D is TRBD1 (6 bases). V was clipped by 4 bases and J by 6 bases, with 17 bases between them. CDR3 length equals 14 residues. Germline V gives CDR1 SGHDT, CDR2 YYEEEE. The CDR3 loop is CASSAKTGLGEQYF. The CDR3 DNA reads TGTGCCAGCAGCGCAAAAACAGGGCTGGGCGAGCAGTACTTC.

This clone showed up just a few times. The rearrangement joins TRBV21-1 to TRBJ1-2. TRBV21-1 counts as a pseudogene. The CDR3 length is 13 residues. The CDR3 is CASSKVGSYGYTF. CDR3 DNA: TGTGCCAGCAGCAAAGTCGGGAGCTATGGCTACACCTTC.

V gene TRBV19 combines with J gene TRBJ2-7, with TRBD2 identical over 11 bases. The J segment lost 3 bases and the V segment lost 7 bases, leaving 8 bases of the junction unmatched. The CDR3 covers 15 residues. CDR1 and CDR2 from the germline V gene are LNHDA and SQIVND (reference sequence). The CDR3 loop is CASTLRLAGNYEQYF. DNA for the CDR3: TGTGCCAGTACCCTTCGACTAGCGGGAAACTACGAGCAGTACTTC.

The CDR3 loop reads CASSVTSGGSYEQYF. For the CDR3, the DNA is TGTGCCAGCAGCGTGACTAGCGGGGGCTCCTACGAGCAGTACTTC. The chain employs TRBV5-5 and TRBJ2-7; 12 bases align to TRBD2. Trimming took 4 bases from V and 0 from J; bases not matched to a gene: 2. This CDR3 contains 15 residues. Germline assignment: CDR1 SGHKS and CDR2 YYEKEE (reference sequence).

This sequence joins TRBV19 and TRBJ1-6, with a weak D call TRBD1 (6 bases). The ends were cut back, 3 bases at V and 3 bases at J, with 15 bases in the middle. Germline V gene data show CDR1 as LNHDA and CDR2 as SQIVND (reference sequence). The CDR3 is made up of 17 amino acids. CDR3 sequence reads: CASSMTTGFGYNSPLHF. Here the CDR3 DNA reads TGTGCCAGTAGTATGACCACAGGGTTCGGCTATAATTCACCCCTCCACTTT.

Note on this clone: Its ends do not fully match the called genes, so a read error is possible. The chain combines TRBV7-9 with TRBJ2-7; 7 nucleotides line up with TRBD1. Germline V gene lookup returns CDR1 SEHNR and CDR2 FQNEAQ (reference sequence). The CDR3 runs 12 residues. The CDR3 sequence is CSSSTGAYEQYF. The CDR3 coding sequence is TGTTCCAGCAGCACAGGGGCCTACGAGCAGTACTTC.

The chain is built from TRBV11-3 and TRBJ2-1; D is perhaps TRBD2 (5 bases). V lost 6 bases to trimming and J lost 0 bases, with 12 bases between them. The CDR3 has 15 amino acids. CDR1 SGHNT and CDR2 YENEEA come from the germline V gene. The CDR3 sequence: CASSEDGSSYNEQFF. The CDR3 nucleotides are TGTGCCAGCAGTGAGGATGGGAGCTCCTACAATGAGCAGTTCTTC. Full variable domain (rest looked up from reference TRBV11-3 and TRBJ2-1): EAGVVQSPRYKIIEKKQPVAFWCNPISGHNTLYWYLQNLGQGPELLIRYENEEAVDDSQLPKDRFSAERLKGVDSTLKIQPAELGDSAVYLCASSEDGSSYNEQFFGPGTRLTVL.

The rearrangement joins TRBV4-3 to TRBJ2-1; no clear D gene. Germline CDR1 reads LGHNA; CDR2 reads YSLEER. V was trimmed by 1 base and J by 0 bases, leaving 10 bases between them. This CDR3 spans 16 amino acids. The CDR3 bases are TGCGCCAGCAGCCAAGGTCCGGAGAGCTCCTACAATGAGCAGTTCTTC. Translation gives CASSQGPESSYNEQFF.

This chain links TRBV28 with TRBJ2-7; 8 bases line up with TRBD1. J was trimmed by 4 bases and V by 6 bases; bases with no gene match: 11. Germline CDR1 is MDHEN and CDR2 is SYDVKM. The CDR3 loop spans 15 amino acids. CDR3 coding DNA: TGTGCCAGCAGCCCAGGGGGCCGGGGTCTTTACGAGCAGTACTTC. It is translated as CASSPGGRGLYEQYF.

There are a few counts of this clone. This chain uses TRBV9 with TRBJ2-2; TRBD2 might be the D (5 bases). This CDR3 spans 17 amino acids. V lost 8 bases, J lost 3 bases, and 23 bases lay in between. Germline lookup yields CDR1 SGDLS and CDR2 YYNGEE. CDR3 loop: CARTAFRGFSDTGELFF. CDR3 sequence (DNA): TGTGCCAGAACAGCGTTCAGAGGGTTCTCGGACACCGGGGAGCTGTTTTTT.

As regards this clone: The germline gene is not matched at one end of the junction; a read error may be the cause. The chain recombines TRBV5-4 with TRBJ2-7, with 11 bases lining up with TRBD2. Germline lookup yields CDR1 SGHNT and CDR2 YYREEE (reference sequence). The CDR3 is made up of 15 amino acids. The CDR3 here is CASRGGTSGSYEQYF. The CDR3 DNA is TGCGCCAGCAGAGGGGGGACTAGCGGCTCCTACGAGCAGTACTTC.

The chain combines TRBV6-6 with TRBJ2-2; TRBD2 is a possible D gene (5 bases). This CDR3 spans 12 amino acids. V was shortened by 7 bases and J by 7 bases, with 10 bases between the two germline ends. Germline loops: CDR1 MNHNY, CDR2 SVGAGI (reference sequence). The CDR3 sequence: CASNGLVGELFF. The CDR3 region has the DNA TGTGCCAGCAACGGACTCGTCGGGGAGCTGTTTTTT.

Worth noting for this clone: The junction departs from the called germline gene at one end, perhaps through a read error. The genes are TRBV6-1 and TRBJ2-7; a possible D gene is TRBD1 (6 bases). The CDR3 runs to 13 residues. Germline V gene data show CDR1 as MNHNS and CDR2 as SASEGT. The CDR3 sequence: CASSLNRVYKQYF. In nucleotides, the CDR3 is TGTGCCAGCAGTTTAAACAGGGTCTACAAGCAGTACTTC.

This sequence joins TRBV7-9 and TRBJ2-3, with D possibly matching TRBD2 (5 bases). Trimming stripped 5 bases from V and 2 bases from J, with 14 bases between. The germline V gene encodes CDR1 SEHNR and CDR2 FQNEAQ (reference sequence). This CDR3 has 15 residues. CDR3 protein: CASSPRAMNTDTQYF. CDR3 in DNA: TGTGCCAGCAGCCCGAGGGCCATGAACACAGATACGCAGTATTTT.

The chain combines TRBV27 with TRBJ1-4, with no clear D. V was cut by 3 bases and J by 0 bases, with 17 bases left in between. CDR3 length: 18 amino acids. Looked up from germline, CDR1 is MNHEY and CDR2 is SMNVEV (reference sequence). In DNA form, the CDR3 reads TGTGCCAGCAGTTTGCCGAGTTTACAGTTTCCAACTAATGAAAAACTGTTTTTT. Translation: CASSLPSLQFPTNEKLFF.

DNA for the CDR3: TGTGCCAGCAGTTACGGGATAGCGGGAGGGACAGATACGCAGTATTTT. Translated: CASSYGIAGGTDTQYF. This rearrangement joins TRBV6-6 to TRBJ2-3, with 11 bases fitting TRBD2. Trimming removed 2 bases from V and 3 bases from J; junction bases left unmatched: 4. The germline gives CDR1 MNHNY, CDR2 SVGAGI (reference sequence). The CDR3 totals 16 residues.

This chain links TRBV4-1 with TRBJ2-7, with 10 bases fitting TRBD1. J gave up 0 bases and V 1 base, and 3 bases lay outside the gene matches. Germline assignment: CDR1 MGHRA and CDR2 YSYEKL. The CDR3 spans 16 residues. In DNA form, the CDR3 reads TGCGCCAGCAGCCAAGCGCGGACAGGGGGCTCCTACGAGCAGTACTTC. Amino acids: CASSQARTGGSYEQYF.

CDR3 sequence reads: CASSQDSETYNEQFF. DNA for the CDR3: TGTGCCAGCAGTCAGGACAGTGAAACCTACAATGAGCAGTTCTTC. The rearrangement uses TRBV7-3 and TRBJ2-1, with a weak D call TRBD1 (6 bases). With 6 bases removed from V and 2 bases from J, the gap between germline ends came to 14 bases. Looked up from germline, CDR1 is SGHTA and CDR2 is FQGTGA. This CDR3 has 15 residues.

The J gene is TRBJ2-7, the V gene TRBV5-6; 7 positions match TRBD1. There are 16 residues in the CDR3. After removal of 2 bases from V and 3 bases from J, the junction contained 11 bases not matched to a gene. The germline V gene has CDR1 SGHDT and CDR2 YYEEEE. The CDR3 protein is CASSFRDRDLGYEQYF. CDR3 coding DNA: TGTGCCAGCAGCTTCCGAGACAGGGACCTGGGCTACGAGCAGTACTTC.

J is TRBJ1-1 and V is TRBV4-1; TRBD1 is a possible D gene (5 bases). Per the germline V gene, CDR1 is MGHRA and CDR2 is YSYEKL. V gave up 1 base and J gave up 2 bases, with 14 bases separating them. This CDR3 has 16 residues. The CDR3 sequence is CASSQGDRGVNTEAFF. The CDR3 DNA sequence: TGCGCCAGCAGCCAAGGGGATCGGGGGGTAAACACTGAAGCTTTCTTT.

About this clone itself: This sample includes further DNA sequences coding for the same CDR3. This chain joins TRBV5-1 and TRBJ2-7; 9 bases map to TRBD1. This CDR3 is 13 amino acids long. Germline V gene lookup returns CDR1 SGHRS and CDR2 YFSETQ. With V trimmed by 4 bases and J by 5 bases, 4 bases remained unmatched. The CDR3 protein is CASSGGQGHEQYF. CDR3 DNA: TGCGCCAGCAGCGGGGGACAGGGCCACGAGCAGTACTTC.